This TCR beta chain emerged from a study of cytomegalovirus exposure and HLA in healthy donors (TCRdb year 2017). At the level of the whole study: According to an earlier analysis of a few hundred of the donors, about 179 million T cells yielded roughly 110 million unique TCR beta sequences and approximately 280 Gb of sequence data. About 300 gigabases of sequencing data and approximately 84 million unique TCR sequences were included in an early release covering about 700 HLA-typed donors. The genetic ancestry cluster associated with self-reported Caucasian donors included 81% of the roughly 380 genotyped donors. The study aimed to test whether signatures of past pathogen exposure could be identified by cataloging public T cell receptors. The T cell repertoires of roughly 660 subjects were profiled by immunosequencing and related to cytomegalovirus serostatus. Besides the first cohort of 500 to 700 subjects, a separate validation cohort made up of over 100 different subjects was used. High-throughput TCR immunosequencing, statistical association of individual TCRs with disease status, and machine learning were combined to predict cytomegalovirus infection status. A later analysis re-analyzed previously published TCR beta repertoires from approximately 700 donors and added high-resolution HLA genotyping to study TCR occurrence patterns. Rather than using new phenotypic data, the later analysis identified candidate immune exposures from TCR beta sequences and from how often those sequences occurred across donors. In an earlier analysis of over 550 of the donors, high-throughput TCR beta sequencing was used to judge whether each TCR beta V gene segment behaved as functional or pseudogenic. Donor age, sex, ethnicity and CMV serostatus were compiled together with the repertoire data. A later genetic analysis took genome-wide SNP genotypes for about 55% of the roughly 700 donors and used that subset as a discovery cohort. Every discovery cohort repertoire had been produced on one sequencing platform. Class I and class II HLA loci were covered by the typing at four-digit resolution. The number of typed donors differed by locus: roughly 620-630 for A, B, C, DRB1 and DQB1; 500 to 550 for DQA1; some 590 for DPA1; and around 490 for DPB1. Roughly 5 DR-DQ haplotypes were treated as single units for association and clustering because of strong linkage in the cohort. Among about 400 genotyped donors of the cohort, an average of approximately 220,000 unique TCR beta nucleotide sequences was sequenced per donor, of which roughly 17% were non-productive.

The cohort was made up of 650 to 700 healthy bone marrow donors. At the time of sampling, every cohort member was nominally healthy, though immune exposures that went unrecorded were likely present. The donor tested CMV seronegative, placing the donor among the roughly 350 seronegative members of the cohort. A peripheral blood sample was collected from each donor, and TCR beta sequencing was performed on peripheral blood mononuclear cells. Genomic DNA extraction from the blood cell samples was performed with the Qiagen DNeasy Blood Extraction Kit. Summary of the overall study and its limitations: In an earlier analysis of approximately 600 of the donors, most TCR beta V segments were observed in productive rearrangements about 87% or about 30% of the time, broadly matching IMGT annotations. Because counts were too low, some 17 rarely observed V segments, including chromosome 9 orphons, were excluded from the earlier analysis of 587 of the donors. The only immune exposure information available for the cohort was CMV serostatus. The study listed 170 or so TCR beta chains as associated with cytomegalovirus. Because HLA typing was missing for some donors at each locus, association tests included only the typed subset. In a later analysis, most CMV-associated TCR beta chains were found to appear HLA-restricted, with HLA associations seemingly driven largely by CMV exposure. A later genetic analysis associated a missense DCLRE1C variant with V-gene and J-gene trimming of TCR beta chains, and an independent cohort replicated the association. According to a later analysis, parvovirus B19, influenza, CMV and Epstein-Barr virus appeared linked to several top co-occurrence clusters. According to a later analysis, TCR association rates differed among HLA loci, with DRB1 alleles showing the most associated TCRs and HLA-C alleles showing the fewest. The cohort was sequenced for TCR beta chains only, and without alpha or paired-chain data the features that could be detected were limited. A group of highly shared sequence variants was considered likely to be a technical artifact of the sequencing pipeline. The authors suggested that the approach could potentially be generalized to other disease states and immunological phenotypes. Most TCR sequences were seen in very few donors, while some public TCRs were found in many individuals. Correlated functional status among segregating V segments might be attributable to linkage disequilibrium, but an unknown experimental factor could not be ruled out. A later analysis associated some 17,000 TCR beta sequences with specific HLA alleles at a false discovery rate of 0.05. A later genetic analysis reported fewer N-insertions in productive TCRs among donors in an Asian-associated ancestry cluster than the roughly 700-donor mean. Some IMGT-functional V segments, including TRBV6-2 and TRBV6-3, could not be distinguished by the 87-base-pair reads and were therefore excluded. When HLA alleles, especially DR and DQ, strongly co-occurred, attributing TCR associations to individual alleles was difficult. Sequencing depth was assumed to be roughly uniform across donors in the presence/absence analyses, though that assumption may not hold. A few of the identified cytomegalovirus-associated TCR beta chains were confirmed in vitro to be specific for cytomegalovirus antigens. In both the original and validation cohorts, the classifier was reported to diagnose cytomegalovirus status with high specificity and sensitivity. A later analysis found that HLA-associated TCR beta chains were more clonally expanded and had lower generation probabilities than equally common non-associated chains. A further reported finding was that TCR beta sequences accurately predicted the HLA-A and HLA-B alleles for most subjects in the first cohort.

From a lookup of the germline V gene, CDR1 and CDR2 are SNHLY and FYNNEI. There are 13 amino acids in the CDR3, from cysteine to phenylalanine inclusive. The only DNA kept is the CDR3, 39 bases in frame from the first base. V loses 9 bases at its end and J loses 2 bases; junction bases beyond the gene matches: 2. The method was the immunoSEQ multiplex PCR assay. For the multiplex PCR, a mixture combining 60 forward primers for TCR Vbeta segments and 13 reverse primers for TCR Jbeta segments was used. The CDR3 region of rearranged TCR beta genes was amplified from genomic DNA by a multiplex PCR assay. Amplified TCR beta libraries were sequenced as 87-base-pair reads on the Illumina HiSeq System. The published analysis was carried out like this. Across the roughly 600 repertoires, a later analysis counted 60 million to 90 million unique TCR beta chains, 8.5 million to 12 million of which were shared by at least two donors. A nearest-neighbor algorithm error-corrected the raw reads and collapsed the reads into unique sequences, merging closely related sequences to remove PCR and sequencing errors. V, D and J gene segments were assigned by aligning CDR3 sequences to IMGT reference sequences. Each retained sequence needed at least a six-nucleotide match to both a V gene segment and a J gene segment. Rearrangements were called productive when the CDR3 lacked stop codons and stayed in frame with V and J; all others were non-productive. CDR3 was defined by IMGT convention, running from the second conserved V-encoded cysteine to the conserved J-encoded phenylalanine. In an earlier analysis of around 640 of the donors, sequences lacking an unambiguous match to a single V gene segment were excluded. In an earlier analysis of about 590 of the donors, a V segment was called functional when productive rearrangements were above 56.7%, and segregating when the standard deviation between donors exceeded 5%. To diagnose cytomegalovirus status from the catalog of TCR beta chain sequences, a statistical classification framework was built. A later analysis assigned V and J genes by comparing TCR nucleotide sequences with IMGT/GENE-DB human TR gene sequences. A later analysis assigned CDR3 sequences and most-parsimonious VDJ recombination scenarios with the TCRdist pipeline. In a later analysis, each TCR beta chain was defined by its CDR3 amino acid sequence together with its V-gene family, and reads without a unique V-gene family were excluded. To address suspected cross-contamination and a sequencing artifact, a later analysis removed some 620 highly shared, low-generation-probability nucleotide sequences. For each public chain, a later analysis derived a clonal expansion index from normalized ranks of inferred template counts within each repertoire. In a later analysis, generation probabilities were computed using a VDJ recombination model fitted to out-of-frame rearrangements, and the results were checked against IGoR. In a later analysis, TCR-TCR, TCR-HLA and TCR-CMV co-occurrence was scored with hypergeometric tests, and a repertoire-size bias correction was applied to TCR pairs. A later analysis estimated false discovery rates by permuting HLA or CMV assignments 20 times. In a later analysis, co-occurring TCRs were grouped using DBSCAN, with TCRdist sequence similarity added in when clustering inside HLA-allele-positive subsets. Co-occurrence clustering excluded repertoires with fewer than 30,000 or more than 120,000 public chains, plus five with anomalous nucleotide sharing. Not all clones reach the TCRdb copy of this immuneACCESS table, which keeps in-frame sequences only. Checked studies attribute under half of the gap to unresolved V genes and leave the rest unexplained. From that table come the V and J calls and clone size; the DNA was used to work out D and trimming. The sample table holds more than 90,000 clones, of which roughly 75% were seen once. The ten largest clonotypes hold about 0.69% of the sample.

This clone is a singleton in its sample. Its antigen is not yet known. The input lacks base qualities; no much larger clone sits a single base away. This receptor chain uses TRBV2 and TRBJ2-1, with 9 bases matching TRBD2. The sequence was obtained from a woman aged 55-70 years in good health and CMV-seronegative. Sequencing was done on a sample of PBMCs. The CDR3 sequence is CARGLATYNEQFF. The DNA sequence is TGTGCCAGGGGACTAGCCACCTACAATGAGCAGTTCTTC.